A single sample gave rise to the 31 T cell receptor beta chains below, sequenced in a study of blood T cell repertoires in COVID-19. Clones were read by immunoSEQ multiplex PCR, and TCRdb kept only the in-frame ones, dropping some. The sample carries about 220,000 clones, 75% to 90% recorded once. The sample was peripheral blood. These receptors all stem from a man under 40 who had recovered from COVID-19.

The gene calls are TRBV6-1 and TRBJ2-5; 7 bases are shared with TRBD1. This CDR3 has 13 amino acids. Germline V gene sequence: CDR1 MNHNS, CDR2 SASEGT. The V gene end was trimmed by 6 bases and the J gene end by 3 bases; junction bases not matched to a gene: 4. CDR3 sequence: CASSQGQKETQYF. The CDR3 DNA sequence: TGTGCCAGCAGCCAGGGACAGAAAGAGACCCAGTACTTC.

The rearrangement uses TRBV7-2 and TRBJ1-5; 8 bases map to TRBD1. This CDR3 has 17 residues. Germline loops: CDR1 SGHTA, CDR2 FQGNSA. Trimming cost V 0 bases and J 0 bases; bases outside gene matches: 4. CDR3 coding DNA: TGTGCCAGCAGCTTAGCTGGGACAGGTCATAGCAATCAGCCCCAGCATTTT. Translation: CASSLAGTGHSNQPQHF.

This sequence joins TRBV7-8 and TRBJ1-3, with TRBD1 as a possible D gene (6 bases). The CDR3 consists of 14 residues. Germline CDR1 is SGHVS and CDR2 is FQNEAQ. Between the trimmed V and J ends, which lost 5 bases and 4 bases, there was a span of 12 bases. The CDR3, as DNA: TGTGCCAGCAGCGCAGGGGTTGCGGGAAACACCATATATTTT. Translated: CASSAGVAGNTIYF. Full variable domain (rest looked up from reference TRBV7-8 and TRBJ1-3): GAGVSQSPRYKVAKRGQDVALRCDPISGHVSLFWYQQALGQGPEFLTYFQNEAQLDKSGLPSDRFFAERPEGSVSTLKIQRTQQEDSAVYLCASSAGVAGNTIYFGEGSWLTVV.

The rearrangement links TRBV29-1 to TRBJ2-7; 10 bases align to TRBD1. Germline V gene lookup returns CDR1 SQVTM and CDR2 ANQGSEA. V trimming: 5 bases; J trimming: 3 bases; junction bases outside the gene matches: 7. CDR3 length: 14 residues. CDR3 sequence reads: CSVYGTGVLYEQYF. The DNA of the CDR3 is TGCAGCGTTTACGGGACAGGGGTCCTCTACGAGCAGTACTTC.

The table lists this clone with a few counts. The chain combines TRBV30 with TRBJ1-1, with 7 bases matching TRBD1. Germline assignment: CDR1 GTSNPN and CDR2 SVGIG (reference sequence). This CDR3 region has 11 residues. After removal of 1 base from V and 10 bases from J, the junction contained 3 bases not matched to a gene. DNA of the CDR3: TGTGCCTGGAGTGAAGACAGGGTAGCTTTCTTT. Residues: CAWSEDRVAFF.

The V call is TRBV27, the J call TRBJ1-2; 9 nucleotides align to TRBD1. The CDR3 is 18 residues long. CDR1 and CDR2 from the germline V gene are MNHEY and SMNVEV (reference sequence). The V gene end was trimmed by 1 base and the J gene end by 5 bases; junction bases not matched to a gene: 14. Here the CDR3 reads CASSLLGDRAFGTYGYTF. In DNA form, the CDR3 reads TGTGCCAGCAGTTTATTAGGGGACAGGGCATTCGGGACGTATGGCTACACCTTC.

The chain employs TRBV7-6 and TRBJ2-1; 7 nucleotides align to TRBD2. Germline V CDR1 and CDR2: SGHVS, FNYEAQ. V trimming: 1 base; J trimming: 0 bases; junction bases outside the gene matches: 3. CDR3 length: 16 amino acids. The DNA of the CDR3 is TGTGCCAGCAGCTTAGAAGCGGGGAGCTCCTACAATGAGCAGTTCTTC. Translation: CASSLEAGSSYNEQFF.

Here the CDR3 reads CASSRVMVGHNQYEQYF. DNA of the CDR3: TGTGCCAGCAGCCGCGTGATGGTGGGGCATAATCAGTACGAGCAGTACTTC. V is TRBV5-4 and J is TRBJ2-7, with D possibly TRBD1 on 5 matching bases. V lost 4 bases and J 4 bases, leaving 24 bases between the germline ends. The germline V gene has CDR1 SGHNT and CDR2 YYREEE (reference sequence). The CDR3 extends over 17 amino acids.

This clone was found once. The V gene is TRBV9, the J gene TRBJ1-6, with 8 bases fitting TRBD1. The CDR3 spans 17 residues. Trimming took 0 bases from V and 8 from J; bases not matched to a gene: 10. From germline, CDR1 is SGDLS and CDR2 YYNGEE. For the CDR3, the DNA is TGTGCCAGCAGCGTAGAGGGGCTGGACAGGGTGGATTCACCCCTCCACTTT. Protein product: CASSVEGLDRVDSPLHF. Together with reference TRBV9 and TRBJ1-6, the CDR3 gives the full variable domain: DSGVTQTPKHLITATGQRVTLRCSPRSGDLSVYWYQQSLDQGLQFLIQYYNGEERAKGNILERFSAQQFPDLHSELNLSSLELGDSALYFCASSVEGLDRVDSPLHFGNGTRLTVT.

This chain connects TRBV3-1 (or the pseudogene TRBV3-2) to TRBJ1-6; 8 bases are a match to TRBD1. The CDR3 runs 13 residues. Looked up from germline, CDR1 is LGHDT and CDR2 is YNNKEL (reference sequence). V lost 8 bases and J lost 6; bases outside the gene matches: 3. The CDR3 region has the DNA TGTGCCAGCGGACAGGGAATTAATTCACCCCTCCACTTT. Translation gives CASGQGINSPLHF.

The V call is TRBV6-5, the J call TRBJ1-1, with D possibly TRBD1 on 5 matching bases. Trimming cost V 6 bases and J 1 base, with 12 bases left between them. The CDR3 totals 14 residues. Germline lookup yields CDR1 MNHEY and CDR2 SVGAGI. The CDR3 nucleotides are TGTGCCAGCAGGCCCAGGGTGACGAACACTGAAGCTTTCTTT. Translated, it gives CASRPRVTNTEAFF.

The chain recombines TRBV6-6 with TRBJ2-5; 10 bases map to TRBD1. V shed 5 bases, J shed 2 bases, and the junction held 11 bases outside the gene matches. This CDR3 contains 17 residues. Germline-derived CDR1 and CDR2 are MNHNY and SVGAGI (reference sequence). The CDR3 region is CASSLTGGTGVQETQYF. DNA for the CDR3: TGTGCCAGCAGTCTAACGGGAGGGACAGGGGTACAAGAGACCCAGTACTTC.

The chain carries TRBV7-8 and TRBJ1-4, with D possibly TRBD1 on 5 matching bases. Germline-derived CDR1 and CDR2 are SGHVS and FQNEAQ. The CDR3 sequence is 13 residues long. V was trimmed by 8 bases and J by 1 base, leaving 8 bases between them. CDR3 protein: CASGRVTNEKLFF. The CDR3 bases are TGTGCCAGCGGCAGGGTAACTAATGAAAAACTGTTTTTT.

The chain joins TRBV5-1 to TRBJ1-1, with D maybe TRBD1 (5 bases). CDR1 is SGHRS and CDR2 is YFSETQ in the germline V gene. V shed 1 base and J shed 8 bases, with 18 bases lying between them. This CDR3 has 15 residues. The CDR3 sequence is CASSLIDSPKSEAFF. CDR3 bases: TGCGCCAGCAGCTTGATCGACAGCCCTAAGAGCGAAGCTTTCTTT.

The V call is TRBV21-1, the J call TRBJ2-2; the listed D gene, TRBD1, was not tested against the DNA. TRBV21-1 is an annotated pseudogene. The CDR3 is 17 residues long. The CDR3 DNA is TGTGCCAGCAGCAATTCCCAACAGGGACAGTGGACCGGGGAGCTGTTTTTT. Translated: CASSNSQQGQWTGELFF.

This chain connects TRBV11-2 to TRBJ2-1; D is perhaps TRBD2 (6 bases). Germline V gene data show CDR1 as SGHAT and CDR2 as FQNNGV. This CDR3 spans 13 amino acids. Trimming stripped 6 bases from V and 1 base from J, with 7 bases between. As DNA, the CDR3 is TGTGCCAGCAGGGAGGGGTCCTACAATGAGCAGTTCTTC. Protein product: CASREGSYNEQFF.

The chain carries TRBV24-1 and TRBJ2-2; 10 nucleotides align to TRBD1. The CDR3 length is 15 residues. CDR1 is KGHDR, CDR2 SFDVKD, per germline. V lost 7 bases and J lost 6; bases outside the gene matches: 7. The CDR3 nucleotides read TGTGCCACCAGGGGGGACAGGGGAGGATCCGGGGAGCTGTTTTTT. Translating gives CATRGDRGGSGELFF.

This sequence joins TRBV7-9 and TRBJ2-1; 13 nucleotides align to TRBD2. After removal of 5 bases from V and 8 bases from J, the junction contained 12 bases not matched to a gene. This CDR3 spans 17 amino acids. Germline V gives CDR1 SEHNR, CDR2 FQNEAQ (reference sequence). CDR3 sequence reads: CASSAGLAGELPHEQFF. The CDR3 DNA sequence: TGTGCCAGCAGCGCCGGACTAGCGGGGGAGCTCCCCCATGAGCAGTTCTTC.

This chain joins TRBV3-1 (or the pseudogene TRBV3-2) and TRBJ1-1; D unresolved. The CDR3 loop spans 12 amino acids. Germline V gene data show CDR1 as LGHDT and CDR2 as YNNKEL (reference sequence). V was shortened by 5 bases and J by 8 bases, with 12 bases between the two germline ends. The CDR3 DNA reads TGTGCCAGCAGCTCCCCGACAACGGAAGCTTTCTTT. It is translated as CASSSPTTEAFF.

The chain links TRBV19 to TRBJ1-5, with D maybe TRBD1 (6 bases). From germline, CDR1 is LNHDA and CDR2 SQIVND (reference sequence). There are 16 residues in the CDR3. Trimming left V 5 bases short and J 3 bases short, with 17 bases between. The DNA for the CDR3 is TGTGCCAGTAGTCCAAGTCAGGGGACCTACAATCAGCCCCAGCATTTT. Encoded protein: CASSPSQGTYNQPQHF.

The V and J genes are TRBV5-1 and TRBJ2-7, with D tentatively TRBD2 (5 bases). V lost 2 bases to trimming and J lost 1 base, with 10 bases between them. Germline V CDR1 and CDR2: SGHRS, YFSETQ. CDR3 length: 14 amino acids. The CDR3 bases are TGCGCCAGCAGCTTCTCGTGGAGGTCCTACGAGCAGTACTTC. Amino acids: CASSFSWRSYEQYF.

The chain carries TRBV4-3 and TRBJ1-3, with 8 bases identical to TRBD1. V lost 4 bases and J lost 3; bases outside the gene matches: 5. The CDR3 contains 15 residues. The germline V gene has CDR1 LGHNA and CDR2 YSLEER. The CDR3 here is CASSLTDRDGNTIYF. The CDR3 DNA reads TGCGCCAGCAGCCTGACGGACAGGGATGGAAACACCATATATTTT.

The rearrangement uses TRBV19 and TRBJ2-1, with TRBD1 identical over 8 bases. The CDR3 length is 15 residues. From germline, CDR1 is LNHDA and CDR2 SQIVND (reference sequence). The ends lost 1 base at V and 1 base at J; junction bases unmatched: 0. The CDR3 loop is CASSIGQGSYNEQFF. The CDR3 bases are TGTGCCAGTAGTATAGGACAGGGGTCCTACAATGAGCAGTTCTTC.

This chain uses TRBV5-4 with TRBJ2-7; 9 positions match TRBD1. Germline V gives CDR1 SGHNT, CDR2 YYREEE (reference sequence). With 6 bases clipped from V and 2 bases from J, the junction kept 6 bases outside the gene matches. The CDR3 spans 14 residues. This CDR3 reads CASKGQGNAYEQYF. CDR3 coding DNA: TGTGCCAGCAAAGGACAGGGGAATGCCTACGAGCAGTACTTC.

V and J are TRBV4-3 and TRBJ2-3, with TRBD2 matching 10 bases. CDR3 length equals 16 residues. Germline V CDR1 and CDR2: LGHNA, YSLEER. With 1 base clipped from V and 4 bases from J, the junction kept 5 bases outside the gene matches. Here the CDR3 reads CASSQGSGGPPDTQYF. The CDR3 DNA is TGCGCCAGCAGCCAAGGTAGCGGGGGGCCCCCAGATACGCAGTATTTT.

The CDR3 here is CASSYLTGSSEKLFF. In DNA form, the CDR3 reads TGTGCCAGCAGCTACCTGACAGGGTCGAGTGAAAAACTGTTTTTT. The chain uses TRBV21-1 and TRBJ1-4; the table assigns TRBD1, which was not confirmed against the DNA. TRBV21-1 is an annotated pseudogene. The CDR3 extends over 15 amino acids.

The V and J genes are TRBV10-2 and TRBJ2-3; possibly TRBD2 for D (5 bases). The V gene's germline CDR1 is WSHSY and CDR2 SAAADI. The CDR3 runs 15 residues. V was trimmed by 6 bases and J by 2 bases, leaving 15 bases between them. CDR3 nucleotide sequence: TGCGCCAGCAGGGTAATCGGCGGGTCCACAGATACGCAGTATTTT. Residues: CASRVIGGSTDTQYF.

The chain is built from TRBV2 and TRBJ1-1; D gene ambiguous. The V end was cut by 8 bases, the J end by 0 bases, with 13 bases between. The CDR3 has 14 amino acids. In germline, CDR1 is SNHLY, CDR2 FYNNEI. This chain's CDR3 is CASVSVNMNTEAFF. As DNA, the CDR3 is TGTGCCAGCGTGTCAGTCAATATGAACACTGAAGCTTTCTTT.

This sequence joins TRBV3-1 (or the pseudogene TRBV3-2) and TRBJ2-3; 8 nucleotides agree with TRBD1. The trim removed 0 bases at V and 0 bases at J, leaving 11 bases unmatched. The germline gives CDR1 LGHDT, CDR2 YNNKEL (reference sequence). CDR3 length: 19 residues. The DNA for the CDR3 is TGTGCCAGCAGCCAAGATTTCCGGACAGGGACCTTTAGCACAGATACGCAGTATTTT. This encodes CASSQDFRTGTFSTDTQYF.

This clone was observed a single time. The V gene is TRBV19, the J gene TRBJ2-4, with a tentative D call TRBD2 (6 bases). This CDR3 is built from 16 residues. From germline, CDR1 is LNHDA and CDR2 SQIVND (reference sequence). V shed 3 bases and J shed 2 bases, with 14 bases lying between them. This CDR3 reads CASSMAGKWTKNIQYF. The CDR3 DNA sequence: TGTGCCAGTAGTATGGCGGGAAAGTGGACCAAAAACATTCAGTACTTC.

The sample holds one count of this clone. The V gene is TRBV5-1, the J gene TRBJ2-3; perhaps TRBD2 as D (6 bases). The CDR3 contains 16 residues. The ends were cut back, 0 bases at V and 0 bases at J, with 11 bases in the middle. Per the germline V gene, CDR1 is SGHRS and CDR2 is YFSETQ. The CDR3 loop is CASSLEGGDSTDTQYF. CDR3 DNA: TGCGCCAGCAGCTTGGAGGGAGGAGACAGCACAGATACGCAGTATTTT. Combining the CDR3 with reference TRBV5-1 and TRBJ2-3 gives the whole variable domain KAGVTQTPRYLIKTRGQQVTLSCSPISGHRSVSWYQQTPGQGLQFLFEYFSETQRNKGNFPGRFSGRQFSNSRSEMNVSTLELGDSALYLCASSLEGGDSTDTQYFGPGTRLTVL.